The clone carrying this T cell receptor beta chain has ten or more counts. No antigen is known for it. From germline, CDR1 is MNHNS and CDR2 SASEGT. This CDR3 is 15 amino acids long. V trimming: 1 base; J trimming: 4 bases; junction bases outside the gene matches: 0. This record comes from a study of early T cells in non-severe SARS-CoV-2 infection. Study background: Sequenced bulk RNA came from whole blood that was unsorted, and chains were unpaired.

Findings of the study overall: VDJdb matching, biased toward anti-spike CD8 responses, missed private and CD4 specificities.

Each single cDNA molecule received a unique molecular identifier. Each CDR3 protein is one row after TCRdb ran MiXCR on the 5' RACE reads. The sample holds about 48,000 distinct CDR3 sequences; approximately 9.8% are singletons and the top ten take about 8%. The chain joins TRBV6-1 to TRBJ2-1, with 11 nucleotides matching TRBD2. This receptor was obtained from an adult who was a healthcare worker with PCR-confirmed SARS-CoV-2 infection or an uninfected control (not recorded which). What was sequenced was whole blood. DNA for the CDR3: TGTGCCAGCAGTGAAGGACTAGCGGGATACAATGAGCAGTTCTTC. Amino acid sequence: CASSEGLAGYNEQFF.